This section outlines one TCR beta chain sequence together with its context. What it binds is unknown. This sample was taken from a study of T cells in Graves' hyperthyroidism and ophthalmopathy. Study outcomes and limitations: Separation of ophthalmopathy from stable hyperthyroidism was achieved by a 13 V-J model.

V shed 7 bases and J shed 2 bases, with 21 bases lying between them. This CDR3 region has 15 residues. Germline V gives CDR1 SQVTM, CDR2 ANQGSEA. TCR beta CDR3 sequences were amplified from RNA transcripts. The primer set for the first-round RT-PCR of the TCR CDR3 was HTBI. TCRdb passed the multiplex PCR reads through MiXCR, listing each CDR3 protein once. The table has nearly 600,000 distinct CDR3 sequences, roughly 14% seen once. Sequenced material: blood. This chain connects TRBV29-1 to TRBJ2-7; maybe TRBD2 (7 bases). The TCR comes from a woman aged 25 to 39 with Graves' hyperthyroidism that later progressed to Graves' ophthalmopathy. CDR3 DNA sequence: TGCAGCGCCTGGGGGGAGGGACAAACGCCCTACGAGCAGTACTTC. Its translation is CSAWGEGQTPYEQYF.